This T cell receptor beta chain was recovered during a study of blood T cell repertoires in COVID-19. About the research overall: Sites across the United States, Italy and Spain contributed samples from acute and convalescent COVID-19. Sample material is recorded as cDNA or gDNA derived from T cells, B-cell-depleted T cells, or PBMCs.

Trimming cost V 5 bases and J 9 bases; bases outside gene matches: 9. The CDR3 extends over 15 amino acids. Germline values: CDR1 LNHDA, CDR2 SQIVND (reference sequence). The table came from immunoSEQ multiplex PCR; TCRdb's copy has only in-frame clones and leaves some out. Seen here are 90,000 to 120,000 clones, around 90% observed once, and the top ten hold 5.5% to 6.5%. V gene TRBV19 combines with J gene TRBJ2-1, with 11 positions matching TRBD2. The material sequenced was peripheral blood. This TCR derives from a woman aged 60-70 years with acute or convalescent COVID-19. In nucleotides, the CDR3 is TGTGCCAGTAGTCGGTTAGCGGGAGGGCCAAGTGAGCAGTTCTTC. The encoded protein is CASSRLAGGPSEQFF.